This T cell receptor beta chain was retrieved from a study of shared clonotypes between healthy human individuals. Findings and limits, study-wide: Relative to their counterparts shared across all four donors, non-shared clonotypes exhibited diminished generation probabilities. Naive subsets, compared against memory subsets, generally had larger estimated richness values.

Here immunoSEQ multiplex PCR was the method, and the copy in TCRdb shows in-frame clones only, minus some. The repertoire consists of roughly 1,000,000 clones, with about 80% occurring once and the leading ten covering under 0.8%. Concerning this clone: Its antigen is unknown.

The material sequenced was memory CD4+ T cells from PBMCs. Subset in this sample: CD45RA-negative fraction. This TCR came from a man aged 18 to 30 in good health. Some clones in this sample may be carry-over from other donors' samples.

CDR3 DNA sequence: TGTGCCTGGGCAGGGGGCCCTAACACCGGGGAGCTGTTTTTT. Protein product: CAWAGGPNTGELFF. The chain carries TRBV30 and TRBJ2-2; 8 bases are shared with TRBD1. Trimming at V came to 5 bases and at J to 2 bases, leaving 4 bases not matched to a gene. Germline CDR1 is GTSNPN and CDR2 is SVGIG (reference sequence). The CDR3 loop spans 14 amino acids.